This entry lists 30 T cell receptor beta chains sequenced from one sample in a study of T cell changes during pregnancy in multiple sclerosis. The method was immunoSEQ multiplex PCR; TCRdb's version includes in-frame clones alone and lacks a portion of them. Found here are approximately 59,000 clones, under 95% of them singletons; the top ten hold less than 1.5%. The input for sequencing was peripheral blood, taken in the third trimester of pregnancy. These receptors came from a female donor in good health, enrolled as a control in a pregnancy study.

The rearrangement joins TRBV7-9 to TRBJ2-1, with 11 bases that match TRBD2. Germline CDR1 reads SEHNR; CDR2 reads FQNEAQ (reference sequence). Germline trimming cut 6 bases from V and 6 bases from J; bases unmatched to any gene: 10. CDR3 length: 16 residues. CDR3 DNA: TGTGCCAGCAGTCATACCGGGACTAGCGGAATCAATGAGCAGTTCTTC. Its translation is CASSHTGTSGINEQFF.

The V call is TRBV7-2, the J call TRBJ1-2, with 9 bases lining up with TRBD1. The CDR3 loop spans 15 amino acids. CDR1 is SGHTA, CDR2 FQGNSA, per germline. V lost 1 base and J lost 8; bases outside the gene matches: 8. The CDR3 loop is CASSLEDRGRGGYTF. CDR3 in DNA: TGTGCCAGCAGCTTAGAGGACAGGGGACGGGGGGGCTACACCTTC. The complete variable domain, with remaining parts taken from reference TRBV7-2 and TRBJ1-2, reads GAGVSQSPSNKVTEKGKDVELRCDPISGHTALYWYRQSLGQGLEFLIYFQGNSAPDKSGLPSDRFSAERTGGSVSTLTIQRTQQEDSAVYLCASSLEDRGRGGYTFGSGTRLTVV.

The chain recombines TRBV30 with TRBJ1-1; 8 nucleotides match TRBD1. The CDR3 sequence is 14 residues long. Trimming removed 3 bases from V and 4 bases from J; junction bases left unmatched: 7. In germline, CDR1 is GTSNPN, CDR2 SVGIG (reference sequence). In nucleotides, the CDR3 is TGTGCCTGGAGCGGAGGACAGGGCGGCACTGAAGCTTTCTTT. This sequence encodes CAWSGGQGGTEAFF.

The table lists this clone with a few counts. The chain employs TRBV4-3 and TRBJ2-1; 8 bases fit TRBD2. CDR3 length: 16 amino acids. V lost 0 bases to trimming and J lost 3 bases; unmatched junction nucleotides: 4. Per the germline V gene, CDR1 is LGHNA and CDR2 is YSLEER. The CDR3 sequence is CASSQDSGGSYNEQFF. CDR3 nucleotide sequence: TGCGCCAGCAGCCAAGATTCGGGGGGGAGCTACAATGAGCAGTTCTTC.

The chain couples TRBV6-1 to TRBJ1-5; TRBD1 agrees at 7 bases. This CDR3 spans 14 amino acids. With V trimmed by 0 bases and J by 6 bases, 2 bases remained unmatched. The germline gives CDR1 MNHNS, CDR2 SASEGT. The CDR3 spells CASSEAQGGQPQHF. CDR3 in DNA: TGTGCCAGCAGTGAAGCGCAGGGGGGTCAGCCCCAGCATTTT.

This chain connects TRBV4-1 to TRBJ1-2; 9 nucleotides match TRBD1. The V gene's germline CDR1 is MGHRA and CDR2 YSYEKL. The CDR3 has 18 amino acids. The V and J ends lost 0 bases and 5 bases, in that order; junction bases with no gene match: 13. The CDR3 DNA sequence: TGCGCCAGCAGCCAAGAGGGCGGACAGGGGCGCCCTACTTATGGCTACACCTTC. Its translation: CASSQEGGQGRPTYGYTF.

As for this clone: Distinct nucleotide sequences in the sample also encode this CDR3. V usage is TRBV6-5 and J usage is TRBJ1-2; a possible D gene is TRBD1 (6 bases). This CDR3 contains 10 residues. Germline CDR1 and CDR2: MNHEY and SVGAGI. V lost 7 bases and J lost 8, with 8 bases in between. CDR3 in DNA: TGTGCCAGCAAGGGGGAGGGCTACACCTTC. It yields the protein CASKGEGYTF.

This sequence joins TRBV18 and TRBJ2-7; 7 nucleotides match TRBD1. The CDR3 extends over 16 amino acids. In germline, CDR1 is KGHSH, CDR2 LQKENI. Trimming at V came to 4 bases and at J to 3 bases, leaving 12 bases not matched to a gene. CDR3 protein: CASSRLGTGEFYEQYF. The DNA of the CDR3 is TGTGCCAGCTCACGACTGGGCACAGGGGAATTCTACGAGCAGTACTTC.

This chain uses TRBV6-5 with TRBJ1-3, with a tentative D call TRBD1 (5 bases). From germline, CDR1 is MNHEY and CDR2 SVGAGI. With 6 bases removed from V and 5 bases from J, the gap between germline ends came to 11 bases. This CDR3 is 13 amino acids long. CDR3 nucleotides: TGTGCCAGCAGCCCCGGGGGGAGAAACACCATATATTTT. It translates to CASSPGGRNTIYF.

J is TRBJ2-3 and V is TRBV7-3; 11 bases align to TRBD2. The CDR3 contains 16 residues. V lost 1 base and J lost 4; bases outside the gene matches: 4. Germline V gives CDR1 SGHTA, CDR2 FQGTGA. CDR3 region: CASSLNSGGAPDTQYF. In nucleotides, the CDR3 is TGTGCCAGCAGCTTAAATAGCGGGGGGGCTCCAGATACGCAGTATTTT.

This chain uses TRBV5-6 with TRBJ1-3; D not certain. Trimming removed 1 base at V and 0 bases at J, with 8 bases between. The CDR3 sequence is 15 residues long. Germline V gives CDR1 SGHDT, CDR2 YYEEEE. DNA for the CDR3: TGTGCCAGCAGCTTGACCGGTCGCTCTGGAAACACCATATATTTT. Translating it yields CASSLTGRSGNTIYF.

V is TRBV6-1 and J is TRBJ1-1, with a weak D call TRBD1 (5 bases). This CDR3 is built from 13 residues. Germline V CDR1 and CDR2: MNHNS, SASEGT. V gave up 7 bases and J gave up 1 base, with 10 bases separating them. The CDR3 region has the DNA TGTGCCAGCACCTTTGACAGGAACACTGAAGCTTTCTTT. This gives the protein CASTFDRNTEAFF.

This clone occurred once. The V gene is TRBV11-3, the J gene TRBJ2-5, with 8 bases identical to TRBD2. The V gene end was trimmed by 1 base and the J gene end by 5 bases; junction bases not matched to a gene: 6. Germline loops: CDR1 SGHNT, CDR2 YENEEA. The CDR3 has 15 residues. CDR3 sequence: CASSLGRGGDETQYF. Here the CDR3 DNA reads TGTGCCAGCAGCTTAGGTCGGGGGGGCGATGAGACCCAGTACTTC.

The chain is built from TRBV4-3 and TRBJ1-2, with 11 bases matching TRBD1. Germline CDR1 and CDR2: LGHNA and YSLEER. V dropped 6 bases and J dropped 4; count of bases not matched to a gene: 10. This CDR3 spans 16 amino acids. CDR3 sequence: CASSQPGTGGAYGYTF. DNA of the CDR3: TGCGCCAGCAGTCAACCTGGGACAGGGGGGGCCTATGGCTACACCTTC.

As concerns this clone: At one boundary the junction diverges from the germline segment, which might be a read error. The J gene is TRBJ2-7, the V gene TRBV4-3; 8 bases are a match to TRBD1. The germline gives CDR1 LGHNA, CDR2 YSLEER. The CDR3 is 14 amino acids. In nucleotides, the CDR3 is TGCGCCAGCAGTCAAGACAGGGGCCCCTACGAGCAGTACTTC. Its translation is CASSQDRGPYEQYF.

V usage is TRBV5-5 and J usage is TRBJ1-2, with 7 nucleotides matching TRBD1. Looked up from germline, CDR1 is SGHKS and CDR2 is YYEKEE (reference sequence). This CDR3 contains 13 residues. V was pared by 3 bases and J by 8 bases, with 7 bases of the junction left unmatched. The CDR3 loop is CASSYGQVGGYTF. DNA for the CDR3: TGTGCCAGCAGCTACGGACAGGTCGGGGGCTACACCTTC.

This chain links TRBV18 with TRBJ1-6; TRBD1 matches 7 bases. Per germline, CDR1 KGHSH and CDR2 LQKENI. The CDR3 consists of 13 residues. J lost 7 bases, V lost 5 bases, and 2 bases had no gene match. The CDR3 sequence is CASSTGANSPLHF. The CDR3 nucleotides are TGTGCCAGCTCAACAGGGGCCAATTCACCCCTCCACTTT.

The gene calls are TRBV28 and TRBJ1-6, with 9 bases identical to TRBD1. From germline, CDR1 is MDHEN and CDR2 SYDVKM. V lost 10 bases to trimming and J lost 11 bases; unmatched junction nucleotides: 9. There are 13 residues in the CDR3. CDR3 bases: TGTGCCACCTCCAGGGACAGGGCCACACCCCTCCACTTT. This codes for CATSRDRATPLHF.

The chain has TRBV7-6 and TRBJ1-5; TRBD1 agrees at 7 bases. Germline V lookup: CDR1 SGHVS, CDR2 FNYEAQ. This CDR3 is built from 18 residues. After removal of 5 bases from V and 4 bases from J, the junction contained 17 bases not matched to a gene. The CDR3 sequence is CASSPEAAGGTYNQPQHF. The CDR3 nucleotides read TGTGCCAGCAGCCCAGAGGCGGCAGGGGGTACTTATAATCAGCCCCAGCATTTT.

The V gene is TRBV2, the J gene TRBJ2-2; TRBD1 matches 9 bases. V lost 8 bases to trimming and J lost 6 bases; unmatched junction nucleotides: 10. CDR3 length: 15 amino acids. Germline values: CDR1 SNHLY, CDR2 FYNNEI. CDR3 residues: CASGGTGRLAGELFF. The CDR3 DNA follows: TGTGCCAGCGGAGGGACAGGGAGATTGGCCGGGGAGCTGTTTTTT.

This clone appeared a single time. This chain links TRBV27 with TRBJ1-1; D unclear. Germline assignment: CDR1 MNHEY and CDR2 SMNVEV (reference sequence). The CDR3 has 15 residues. Trimming took 5 bases from V and 0 from J, leaving 13 bases between them. As DNA, the CDR3 is TGTGCCAGCAGTCGCGACGGGAGATTGAACACTGAAGCTTTCTTT. Protein sequence: CASSRDGRLNTEAFF.

The chain uses TRBV6-5 and TRBJ1-1; a weak D match, TRBD1 (5 bases). With 8 bases removed from V and 1 base from J, the gap between germline ends came to 8 bases. CDR1 is MNHEY and CDR2 is SVGAGI in the germline V gene. The length of the CDR3 is 12 residues. CDR3 DNA sequence: TGTGCCAGCGGAAGGGGGAACACTGAAGCTTTCTTT. Translation gives CASGRGNTEAFF.

This rearrangement joins TRBV29-1 to TRBJ1-1; D might be TRBD1 (5 bases). The V end lost 2 bases, the J end lost 10 bases, and 17 bases lay between the germline ends. Looked up from germline, CDR1 is SQVTM and CDR2 is ANQGSEA. The CDR3 consists of 13 residues. CDR3: CSVEKDIGRGAFF. As DNA, the CDR3 is TGCAGCGTTGAAAAGGATATAGGAAGGGGAGCTTTCTTT.

The chain is built from TRBV28 and TRBJ2-3; 14 nucleotides align to TRBD2. The CDR3 contains 19 residues. Germline-derived CDR1 and CDR2 are MDHEN and SYDVKM. V dropped 4 bases and J dropped 0; count of bases not matched to a gene: 9. The CDR3 sequence: CASSYLGLAGDYSTDTQYF. The CDR3, as DNA: TGTGCCAGCAGTTACTTGGGACTAGCGGGGGATTATAGCACAGATACGCAGTATTTT.

The genes are TRBV21-1 and TRBJ1-3. TRBV21-1 is reported as a pseudogene. This CDR3 spans 18 amino acids. The CDR3 spells CASSNRKSGGSSGNTIYF. CDR3 nucleotide sequence: TGTGCCAGCAGCAACCGCAAGAGCGGGGGGAGCTCTGGAAACACCATATATTTT.

The rearrangement links TRBV4-2 to TRBJ1-3; D not certain. The length of the CDR3 is 15 residues. V lost 0 bases and J lost 2, with 8 bases in between. Germline V gene data show CDR1 as LGHNA and CDR2 as YNFKEQ. The CDR3 loop is CASSQDQTAGNTIYF. The DNA for the CDR3 is TGTGCCAGCAGCCAAGATCAAACAGCTGGAAACACCATATATTTT.

The rearrangement joins TRBV6-5 to TRBJ2-4; TRBD1 aligns across 8 bases. The CDR3 runs to 14 residues. The junction had 8 bases not matched to a gene; V was cut back by 6 bases and J by 7 bases. Germline lookup yields CDR1 MNHEY and CDR2 SVGAGI. The CDR3 spells CASRALGQVNIQYF. As DNA, the CDR3 is TGTGCCAGCAGAGCTCTGGGACAGGTCAACATTCAGTACTTC.

The chain has TRBV5-1 and TRBJ1-4; the D gene is possibly TRBD1 (5 bases). Trimming took 2 bases from V and 0 from J, leaving 11 bases between them. Germline loops: CDR1 SGHRS, CDR2 YFSETQ. The CDR3 consists of 16 residues. The CDR3 here is CASSFQGPATNEKLFF. The CDR3 nucleotides read TGCGCCAGCAGCTTCCAGGGCCCTGCAACTAATGAAAAACTGTTTTTT.

The chain has TRBV4-2 and TRBJ1-3, with D unclear. The V gene lost 0 bases and the J gene lost 5 bases, with 11 bases spanning the gap. The germline gives CDR1 LGHNA, CDR2 YNFKEQ. The CDR3 runs 15 residues. The CDR3 region is CASSQDDARRNTIYF. As DNA, the CDR3 is TGTGCCAGCAGCCAAGATGACGCGCGGAGAAACACCATATATTTT.

The chain has TRBV7-9 and TRBJ2-3; the D gene is possibly TRBD1 (5 bases). The CDR3 totals 16 residues. Trimming took 2 bases from V and 5 from J, leaving 17 bases between them. Per germline, CDR1 SEHNR and CDR2 FQNEAQ (reference sequence). In DNA form, the CDR3 reads TGTGCCAGCAGCTTAAGGGGCAGAGAAATCCTAGATACGCAGTATTTT. It is translated as CASSLRGREILDTQYF.